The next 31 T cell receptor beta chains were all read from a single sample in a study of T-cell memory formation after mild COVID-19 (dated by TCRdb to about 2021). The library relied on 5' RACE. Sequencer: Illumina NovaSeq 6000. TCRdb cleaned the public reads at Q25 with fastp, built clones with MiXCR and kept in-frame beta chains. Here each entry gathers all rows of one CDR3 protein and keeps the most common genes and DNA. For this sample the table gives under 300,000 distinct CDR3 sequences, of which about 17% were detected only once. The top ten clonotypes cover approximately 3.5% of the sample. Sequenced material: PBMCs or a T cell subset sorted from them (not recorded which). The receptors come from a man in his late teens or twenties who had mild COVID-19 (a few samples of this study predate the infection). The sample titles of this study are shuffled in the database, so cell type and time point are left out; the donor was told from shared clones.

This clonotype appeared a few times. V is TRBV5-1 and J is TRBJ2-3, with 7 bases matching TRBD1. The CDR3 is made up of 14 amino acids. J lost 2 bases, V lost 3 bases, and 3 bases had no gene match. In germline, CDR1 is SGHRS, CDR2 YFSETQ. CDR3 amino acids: CASSWDSHTDTQYF. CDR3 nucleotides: TGCGCCAGCAGCTGGGACAGCCACACAGATACGCAGTATTTT.

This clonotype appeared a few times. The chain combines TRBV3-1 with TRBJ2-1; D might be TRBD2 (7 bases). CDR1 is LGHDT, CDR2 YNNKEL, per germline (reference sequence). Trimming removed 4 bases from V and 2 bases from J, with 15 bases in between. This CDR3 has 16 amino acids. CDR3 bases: TGTGCCAGCAGCCCTCCGAGGCGGGGGCCCTACAATGAGCAGTTCTTC. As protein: CASSPPRRGPYNEQFF.

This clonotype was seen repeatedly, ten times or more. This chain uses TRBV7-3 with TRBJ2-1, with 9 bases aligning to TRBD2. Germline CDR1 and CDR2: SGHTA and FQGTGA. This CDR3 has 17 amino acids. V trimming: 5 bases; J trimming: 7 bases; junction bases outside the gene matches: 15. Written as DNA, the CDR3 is TGTGCCAGCAGCCCCGGCGGGGGGGGAGCGGGTCTGAATGAGCAGTTCTTC. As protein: CASSPGGGGAGLNEQFF. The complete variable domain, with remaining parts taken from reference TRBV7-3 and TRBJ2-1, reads GAGVSQTPSNKVTEKGKYVELRCDPISGHTALYWYRQSLGQGPEFLIYFQGTGAADDSGLPNDRFFAVRPEGSVSTLKIQRTERGDSAVYLCASSPGGGGAGLNEQFFGPGTRLTVL.

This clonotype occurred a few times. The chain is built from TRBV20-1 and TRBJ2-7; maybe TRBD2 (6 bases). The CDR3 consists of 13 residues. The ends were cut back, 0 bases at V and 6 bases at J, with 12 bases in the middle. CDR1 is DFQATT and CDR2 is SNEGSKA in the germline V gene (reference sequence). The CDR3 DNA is TGCAGTGCTAGAGATGGGAGGAGGGTCGAGCAGTACTTC. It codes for CSARDGRRVEQYF.

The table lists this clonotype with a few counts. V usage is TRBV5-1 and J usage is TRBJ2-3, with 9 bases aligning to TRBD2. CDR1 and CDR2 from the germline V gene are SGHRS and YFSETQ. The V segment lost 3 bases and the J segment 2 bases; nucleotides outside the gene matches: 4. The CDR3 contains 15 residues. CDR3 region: CASSWVAGATDTQYF. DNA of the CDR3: TGCGCCAGCAGCTGGGTAGCGGGGGCCACAGATACGCAGTATTTT.

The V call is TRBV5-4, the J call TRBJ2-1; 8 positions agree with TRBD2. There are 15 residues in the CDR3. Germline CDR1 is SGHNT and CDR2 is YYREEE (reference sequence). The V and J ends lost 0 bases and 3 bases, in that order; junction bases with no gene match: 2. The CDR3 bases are TGTGCCAGCAGCTTGGGAGCGGGGGACTACAATGAGCAGTTCTTC. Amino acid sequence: CASSLGAGDYNEQFF.

The CDR3, as DNA: TGCAGTGCTAGGGTACCCCTAGAGGGGTATGGGAGGCAGTACGTC. It is translated as CSARVPLEGYGRQYV. The gene calls are TRBV20-1 and TRBJ2-7; D possibly matches TRBD1 or TRBD2 (5 bases each). Germline assignment: CDR1 DFQATT and CDR2 SNEGSKA (reference sequence). The CDR3 sequence is 15 residues long. With 3 bases removed from V and 9 bases from J, the gap between germline ends came to 24 bases.

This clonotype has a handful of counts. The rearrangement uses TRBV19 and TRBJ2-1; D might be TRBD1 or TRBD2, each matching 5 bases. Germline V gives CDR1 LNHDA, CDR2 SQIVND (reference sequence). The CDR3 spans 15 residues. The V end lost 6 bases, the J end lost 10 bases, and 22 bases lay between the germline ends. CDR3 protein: CASRETPGKRGEQFF. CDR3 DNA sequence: TGTGCCAGTAGAGAGACGCCAGGGAAGCGCGGGGAGCAGTTCTTC.

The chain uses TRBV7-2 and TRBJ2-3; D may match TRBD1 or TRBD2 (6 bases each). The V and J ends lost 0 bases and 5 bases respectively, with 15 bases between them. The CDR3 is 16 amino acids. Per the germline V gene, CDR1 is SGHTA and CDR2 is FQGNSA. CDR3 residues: CASSLAPRGAQDTQYF. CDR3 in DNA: TGTGCCAGCAGCTTAGCCCCAAGGGGGGCCCAAGATACGCAGTATTTT.

This CDR3 is CATSRDRADTQYF. CDR3 in DNA: TGTGCCACCAGCAGAGATCGGGCAGATACGCAGTATTTT. The rearrangement joins TRBV15 to TRBJ2-3; D is unclear. There are 13 residues in the CDR3. The germline V gene encodes CDR1 LNHNV and CDR2 YYDKDF (reference sequence). Between the trimmed V and J ends, which lost 0 bases and 4 bases, there was a span of 5 bases.

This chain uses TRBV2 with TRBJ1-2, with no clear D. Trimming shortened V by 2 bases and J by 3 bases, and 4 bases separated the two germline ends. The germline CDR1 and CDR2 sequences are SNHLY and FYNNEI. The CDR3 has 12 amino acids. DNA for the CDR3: TGTGCCAGCAGTGAATCCTACTATGGCTACACCTTC. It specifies CASSESYYGYTF. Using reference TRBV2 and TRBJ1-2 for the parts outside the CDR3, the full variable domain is EPEVTQTPSHQVTQMGQEVILRCVPISNHLYFYWYRQILGQKVEFLVSFYNNEISEKSEIFDDQFSVERPDGSNFTLKIRSTKLEDSAMYFCASSESYYGYTFGSGTRLTVV.

The CDR3 DNA reads as TGCGCCAGCAGCTTCCGACCGCAGGGCTTTAATTCAGAGACCCAGTACTTC. Protein sequence: CASSFRPQGFNSETQYF. V usage is TRBV5-1 and J usage is TRBJ2-5, with a possible D match to TRBD1 (5 bases). The ends were cut back, 2 bases at V and 4 bases at J, with 21 bases in the middle. The CDR3 is 17 residues long. Germline values: CDR1 SGHRS, CDR2 YFSETQ.

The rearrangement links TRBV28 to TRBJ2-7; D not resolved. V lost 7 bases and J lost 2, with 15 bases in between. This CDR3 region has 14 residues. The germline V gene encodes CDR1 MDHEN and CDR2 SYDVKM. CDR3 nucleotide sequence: TGTGCCAGCACTGGCGGCGGATCTCCCTACGAGCAGTACGTC. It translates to CASTGGGSPYEQYV.

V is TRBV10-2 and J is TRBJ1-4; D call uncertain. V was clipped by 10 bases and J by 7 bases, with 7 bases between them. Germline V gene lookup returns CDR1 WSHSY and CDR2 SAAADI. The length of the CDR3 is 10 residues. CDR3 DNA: TGCGCCACCATGGGTGAAAAACTGTTTTTT. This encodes CATMGEKLFF.

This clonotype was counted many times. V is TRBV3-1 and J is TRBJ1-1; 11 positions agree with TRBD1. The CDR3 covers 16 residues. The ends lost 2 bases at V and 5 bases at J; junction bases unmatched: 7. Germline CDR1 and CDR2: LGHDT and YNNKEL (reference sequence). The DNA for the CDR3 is TGTGCCAGCAGCCAACCTCCGGGACAGGGGGGAACTGAAGCTTTCTTT. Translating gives CASSQPPGQGGTEAFF.

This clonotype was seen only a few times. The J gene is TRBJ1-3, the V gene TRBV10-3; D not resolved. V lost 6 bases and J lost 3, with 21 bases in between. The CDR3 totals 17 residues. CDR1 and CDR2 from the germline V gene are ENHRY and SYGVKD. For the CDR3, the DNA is TGTGCCATCAGCTTTACGGCCACGGTGATAGATGGAAACACCATATATTTT. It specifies CAISFTATVIDGNTIYF.

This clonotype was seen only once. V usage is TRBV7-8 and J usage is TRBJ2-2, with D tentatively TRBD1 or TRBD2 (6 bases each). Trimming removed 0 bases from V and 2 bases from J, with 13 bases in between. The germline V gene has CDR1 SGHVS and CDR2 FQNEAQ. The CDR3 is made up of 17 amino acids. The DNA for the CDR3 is TGTGCCAGCAGCTTAGCACTCCCGGGGGCAAACACCGGGGAGCTGTTTTTT. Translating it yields CASSLALPGANTGELFF.

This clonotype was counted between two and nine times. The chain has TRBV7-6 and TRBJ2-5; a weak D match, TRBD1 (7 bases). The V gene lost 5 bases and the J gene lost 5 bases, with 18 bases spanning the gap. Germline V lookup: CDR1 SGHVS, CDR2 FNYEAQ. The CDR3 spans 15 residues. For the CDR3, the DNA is TGTGCCAGCAGCCCTTGGACAGGAGGGGGGGAGACCCAGTACTTC. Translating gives CASSPWTGGGETQYF.

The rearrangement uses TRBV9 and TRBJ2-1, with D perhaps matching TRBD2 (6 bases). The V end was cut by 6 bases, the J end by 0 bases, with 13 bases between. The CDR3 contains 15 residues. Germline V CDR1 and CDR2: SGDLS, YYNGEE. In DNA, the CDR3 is TGTGCCAGCACTTCGTTCGGGGGCTCCTACAATGAGCAGTTCTTC. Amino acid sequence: CASTSFGGSYNEQFF. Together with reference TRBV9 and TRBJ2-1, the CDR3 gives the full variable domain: DSGVTQTPKHLITATGQRVTLRCSPRSGDLSVYWYQQSLDQGLQFLIQYYNGEERAKGNILERFSAQQFPDLHSELNLSSLELGDSALYFCASTSFGGSYNEQFFGPGTRLTVL.

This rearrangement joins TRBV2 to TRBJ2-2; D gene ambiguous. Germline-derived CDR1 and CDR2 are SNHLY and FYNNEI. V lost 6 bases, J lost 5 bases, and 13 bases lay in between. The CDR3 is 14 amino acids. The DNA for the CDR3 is TGTGCCAGCAGAGGTCTAGGTGGAACCGGGGAGCTGTTTTTT. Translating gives CASRGLGGTGELFF.

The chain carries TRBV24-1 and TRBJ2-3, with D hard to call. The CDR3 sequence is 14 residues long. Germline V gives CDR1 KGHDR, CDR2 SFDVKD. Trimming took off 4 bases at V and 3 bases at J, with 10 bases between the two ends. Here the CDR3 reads CATSEPARTDTQYF. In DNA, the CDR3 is TGTGCCACCAGTGAGCCGGCGCGGACAGATACGCAGTATTTT.

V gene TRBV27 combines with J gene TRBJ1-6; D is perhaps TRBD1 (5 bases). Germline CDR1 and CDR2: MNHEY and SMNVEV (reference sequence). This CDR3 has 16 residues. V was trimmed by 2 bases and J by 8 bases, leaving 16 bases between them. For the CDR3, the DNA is TGTGCCAGCAGTTTAGACTCCGGGCAGGGATATTCACCCCTCCACTTT. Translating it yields CASSLDSGQGYSPLHF.

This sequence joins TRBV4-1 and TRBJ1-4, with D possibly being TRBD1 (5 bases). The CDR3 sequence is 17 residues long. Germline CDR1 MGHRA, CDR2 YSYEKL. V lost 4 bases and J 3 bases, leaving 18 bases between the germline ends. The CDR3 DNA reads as TGCGCCAGCAGCCCGCCCACGGTCGGGGGTGCTAATGAAAAACTGTTTTTT. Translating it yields CASSPPTVGGANEKLFF.

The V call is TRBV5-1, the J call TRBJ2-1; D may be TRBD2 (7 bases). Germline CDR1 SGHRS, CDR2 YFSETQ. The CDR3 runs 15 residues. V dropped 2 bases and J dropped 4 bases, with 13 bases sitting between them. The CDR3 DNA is TGCGCCAGCAGCTTCGGGGGGCCCTTATACAATGAGCAGTTCTTC. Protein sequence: CASSFGGPLYNEQFF.

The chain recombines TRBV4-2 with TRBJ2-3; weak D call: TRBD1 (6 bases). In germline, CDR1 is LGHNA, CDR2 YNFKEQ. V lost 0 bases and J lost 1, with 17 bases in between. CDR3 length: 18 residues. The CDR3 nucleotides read TGTGCCAGCAGCCAAGACTCGGCAGGGGCCAGGGGCACAGATACGCAGTATTTT. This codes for CASSQDSAGARGTDTQYF.

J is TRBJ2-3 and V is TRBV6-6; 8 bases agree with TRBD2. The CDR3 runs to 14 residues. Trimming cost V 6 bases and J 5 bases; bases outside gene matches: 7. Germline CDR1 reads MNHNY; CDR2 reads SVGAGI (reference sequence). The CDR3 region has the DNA TGTGCCAGCAGCATCGGGGGGGGCATAGATACGCAGTATTTT. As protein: CASSIGGGIDTQYF.

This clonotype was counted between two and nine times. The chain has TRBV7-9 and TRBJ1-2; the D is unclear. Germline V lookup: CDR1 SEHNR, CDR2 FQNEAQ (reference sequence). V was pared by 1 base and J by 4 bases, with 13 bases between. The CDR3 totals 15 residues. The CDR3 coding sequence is TGTGCCAGCAGCTTAGGAGAACGGCGTCTCTATGGCTACACCTTC. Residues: CASSLGERRLYGYTF.

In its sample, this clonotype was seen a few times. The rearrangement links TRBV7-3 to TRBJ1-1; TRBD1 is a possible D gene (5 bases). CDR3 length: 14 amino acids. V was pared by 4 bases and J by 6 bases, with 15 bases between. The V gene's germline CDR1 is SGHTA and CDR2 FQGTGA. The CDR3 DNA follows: TGTGCCAGCAGCTCCGCAGGCACAGGAGCTGAAGCTTTCTTT. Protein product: CASSSAGTGAEAFF.

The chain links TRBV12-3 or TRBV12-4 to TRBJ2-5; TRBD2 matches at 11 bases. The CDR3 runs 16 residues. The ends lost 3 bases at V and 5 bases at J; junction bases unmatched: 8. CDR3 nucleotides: TGTGCCAGCAGTTTCCAACTAGCGGGGGCGGGGGAGACCCAGTACTTC. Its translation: CASSFQLAGAGETQYF.

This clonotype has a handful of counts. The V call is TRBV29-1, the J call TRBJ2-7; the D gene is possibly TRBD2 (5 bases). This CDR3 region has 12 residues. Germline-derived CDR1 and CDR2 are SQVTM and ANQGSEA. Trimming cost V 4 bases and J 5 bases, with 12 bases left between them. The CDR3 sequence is CSVVRDRNEQYF. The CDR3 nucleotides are TGCAGCGTTGTGAGGGATAGGAACGAGCAGTACTTC.

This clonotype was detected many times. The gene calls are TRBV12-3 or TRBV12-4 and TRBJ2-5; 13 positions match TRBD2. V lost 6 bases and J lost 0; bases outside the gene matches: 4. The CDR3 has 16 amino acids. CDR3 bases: TGTGCCAGCAGCCCGGGGACTAGCGGGGACCAAGAGACCCAGTACTTC. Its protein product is CASSPGTSGDQETQYF.